The 27 T cell receptor beta chains presented below share a single source sample, sequenced in a study of naive and memory T cell subsets. Whole-study findings and limits: Possibly reflecting memory cells re-expressing CD45RA, a few larger clonotypes occurred in naive repertoires, especially CD8.

An equimolar mix of two oligonucleotides served as the beta constant-region primer for TRBC1 and TRBC2. Ligated cDNA was amplified by four rounds of PCR with nested alpha and beta constant-region primers and SP2. Using its own MiXCR run on the UMI-ligation and nested PCR reads, TCRdb lists one record per CDR3 protein. The sample carries under 150,000 distinct CDR3 sequences, approximately 20% recorded once. Antigen specificity for these receptors is unknown. Sample: naive CD8+ T cells from blood. The receptor source for this set is a human donor in good health.

The chain recombines TRBV7-7 with TRBJ1-1; a possible D gene is TRBD1 (6 bases). Germline CDR1 and CDR2: SSHAT and FNYEAQ (reference sequence). The CDR3 has 13 residues. V was trimmed by 1 base and J by 3 bases, leaving 6 bases between them. The CDR3 coding sequence is TGTGCCAGCAGCTTAGACAGGGACACTGAAGCTTTCTTT. Its protein product is CASSLDRDTEAFF.

This chain connects TRBV6-5 to TRBJ1-6, with no clear D. The germline V and J ends were trimmed by 5 bases and 4 bases, with 12 bases remaining between them. The CDR3 sequence is 15 residues long. Germline lookup yields CDR1 MNHEY and CDR2 SVGAGI. DNA of the CDR3: TGTGCCAGCAGTCAACTGACGGAGTATAATTCACCCCTCCACTTT. This encodes CASSQLTEYNSPLHF.

The CDR3 nucleotides are TGTGCCAGCCGGGGCGGGGCCCCCTACGAGCAGTACTTC. Protein: CASRGGAPYEQYF. The genes are TRBV6-1 and TRBJ2-7; D may be TRBD2 (6 bases). Looked up from germline, CDR1 is MNHNS and CDR2 is SASEGT. CDR3 length equals 13 residues. Trimming removed 8 bases from V and 2 bases from J, with 13 bases in between.

The chain links TRBV7-3 to TRBJ2-1, with D possibly being TRBD1 or TRBD2 (5 bases each). Germline-derived CDR1 and CDR2 are SGHTA and FQGTGA. Trimming cost V 5 bases and J 5 bases, with 16 bases left between them. This CDR3 comprises 15 residues. This chain's CDR3 is CASSQWGSGDNEQFF. CDR3 coding DNA: TGTGCCAGCAGCCAGTGGGGGAGTGGGGACAATGAGCAGTTCTTC.

This clonotype was seen only a few times. This chain links TRBV7-9 with TRBJ2-3; unclear D gene. V lost 7 bases and J 2 bases, leaving 13 bases between the germline ends. The germline V gene encodes CDR1 SEHNR and CDR2 FQNEAQ (reference sequence). There are 14 residues in the CDR3. CDR3 nucleotides: TGTGCCAGCACCGGAGCAGAAATCACAGATACGCAGTATTTT. As protein: CASTGAEITDTQYF.

This clonotype was seen a few times. The chain joins TRBV10-3 to TRBJ2-1, with D maybe TRBD2 (6 bases). This CDR3 is built from 15 residues. The ends were cut back, 5 bases at V and 9 bases at J, with 20 bases in the middle. Germline lookup yields CDR1 ENHRY and CDR2 SYGVKD. The CDR3, as DNA: TGTGCCATCAGTCCCGGGGTCTGGGGGGATAGTGAGCAGTTCTTC. Its protein product is CAISPGVWGDSEQFF.

This chain connects TRBV6-5 to TRBJ2-3; D not resolved. This CDR3 is 13 amino acids long. V lost 5 bases, J lost 3 bases, and 9 bases lay in between. Germline V gene data show CDR1 as MNHEY and CDR2 as SVGAGI. The CDR3 protein is CASSPRVTDTQYF. In DNA form, the CDR3 reads TGTGCCAGCAGTCCGCGAGTAACAGATACGCAGTATTTT.

J is TRBJ2-7 and V is TRBV7-9; no clear D gene. Per germline, CDR1 SEHNR and CDR2 FQNEAQ (reference sequence). The CDR3 is made up of 13 amino acids. Trimming took off 4 bases at V and 3 bases at J, with 10 bases between the two ends. DNA for the CDR3: TGTGCCAGCAGCTCGACTTTCCACTACGAGCAGTACTTC. Translating gives CASSSTFHYEQYF.

V usage is TRBV5-4 and J usage is TRBJ2-1; TRBD1 might be the D (6 bases). Trimming removed 4 bases from V and 9 bases from J, with 8 bases in between. Germline V lookup: CDR1 SGHNT, CDR2 YYREEE (reference sequence). The CDR3 sequence is 11 residues long. The CDR3 loop reads CASSIGGEQFF. For the CDR3, the DNA is TGTGCCAGCAGCATAGGGGGTGAGCAGTTCTTC.

This chain connects TRBV3-1 to TRBJ2-1, with D maybe TRBD2 (8 bases). The CDR3 length is 19 residues. V dropped 4 bases and J dropped 0 bases, with 22 bases sitting between them. Germline V CDR1 and CDR2: LGHDT, YNNKEL (reference sequence). DNA of the CDR3: TGTGCCAGCAGCCTCCCGGGTGGTAGCGGGGACAGCTCCTACAATGAGCAGTTCTTC. This codes for CASSLPGGSGDSSYNEQFF.

There are a few counts of this clonotype. V gene TRBV6-1 combines with J gene TRBJ2-7; the match to TRBD1 covers 7 bases. V lost 7 bases and J lost 3; bases outside the gene matches: 9. Germline CDR1 and CDR2: MNHNS and SASEGT. This CDR3 is 14 amino acids long. The CDR3 is CASTSARDSYEQYF. In DNA, the CDR3 is TGTGCCAGCACTTCTGCCCGGGACAGCTACGAGCAGTACTTC.

There are a few counts of this clonotype. The chain couples TRBV2 to TRBJ1-4, with TRBD1 matching over 10 bases. From germline, CDR1 is SNHLY and CDR2 FYNNEI. V shed 3 bases and J 7 bases; nucleotides not matched to a gene: 2. The CDR3 extends over 14 amino acids. CDR3 protein: CASSDGTGVEKLFF. The CDR3 nucleotides read TGTGCCAGCAGTGATGGGACAGGGGTTGAAAAACTGTTTTTT.

The chain employs TRBV12-3 or TRBV12-4 and TRBJ2-1; TRBD1 matches 8 bases. The ends lost 6 bases at V and 0 bases at J; junction bases unmatched: 1. This CDR3 has 14 amino acids. CDR3 protein: CASRGQASYNEQFF. The CDR3 DNA reads TGTGCCAGCAGGGGACAGGCCTCCTACAATGAGCAGTTCTTC.

V is TRBV4-1 and J is TRBJ2-7; D unresolved. The CDR3 covers 15 residues. Between the trimmed V and J ends, which lost 0 bases and 6 bases, there was a span of 15 bases. Germline-derived CDR1 and CDR2 are MGHRA and YSYEKL. This CDR3 is CASSQDPVLYGEQYF. In nucleotides, the CDR3 is TGCGCCAGCAGCCAAGATCCTGTCCTTTATGGCGAGCAGTACTTC.

The rearrangement uses TRBV20-1 and TRBJ1-6; D is unclear. Trimming shortened V by 3 bases and J by 0 bases, and 15 bases separated the two germline ends. This CDR3 contains 17 residues. Germline lookup yields CDR1 DFQATT and CDR2 SNEGSKA (reference sequence). Here the CDR3 reads CSARDPENGSYNSPLHF. CDR3 DNA: TGCAGTGCTAGGGACCCTGAGAATGGCTCCTATAATTCACCCCTCCACTTT.

The chain is built from TRBV7-9 and TRBJ2-5; TRBD2 agrees at 13 bases. CDR1 is SEHNR and CDR2 is FQNEAQ in the germline V gene (reference sequence). The junction had 6 bases not matched to a gene; V was cut back by 5 bases and J by 3 bases. The CDR3 runs 16 residues. The DNA for the CDR3 is TGTGCCAGCAGCCCCACCGGGACTAGCGGGGAAGAGACCCAGTACTTC. Its protein is CASSPTGTSGEETQYF.

J is TRBJ2-5 and V is TRBV2, with no clear D. Trimming took 5 bases from V and 5 from J, leaving 9 bases between them. This CDR3 has 12 residues. Germline values: CDR1 SNHLY, CDR2 FYNNEI. CDR3 coding DNA: TGTGCCAGCAGTCCGTCCCGGGAGACCCAGTACTTC. Protein: CASSPSRETQYF.

This clonotype was counted a few times. V is TRBV7-9 and J is TRBJ1-2; D is undetermined. Trimming cost V 5 bases and J 3 bases, with 16 bases left between them. In germline, CDR1 is SEHNR, CDR2 FQNEAQ (reference sequence). This CDR3 spans 15 amino acids. CDR3 residues: CASSDTMVGYYGYTF. The CDR3 DNA follows: TGTGCCAGCAGCGACACGATGGTGGGATACTATGGCTACACCTTC.

The V call is TRBV11-2, the J call TRBJ2-7, with D possibly being TRBD1 (5 bases). V was pared by 4 bases and J by 5 bases, with 15 bases between. The CDR3 is 14 residues long. Germline assignment: CDR1 SGHAT and CDR2 FQNNGV. The CDR3 loop is CASSWGGWGDEQYF. DNA of the CDR3: TGTGCCAGCAGCTGGGGCGGATGGGGTGACGAGCAGTACTTC.

The chain is built from TRBV6-2 or TRBV6-3 and TRBJ2-1; TRBD2 aligns across 8 bases. Trimming took 4 bases from V and 9 from J; bases not matched to a gene: 5. The CDR3 is 13 amino acids. Germline V CDR1 and CDR2: MNHEY, SVGEGT. This CDR3 reads CASSLSGRSEQFF. The DNA for the CDR3 is TGTGCCAGCAGTTTGAGCGGGAGAAGTGAGCAGTTCTTC.

The chain has TRBV13 and TRBJ2-7; 8 nucleotides align to TRBD2. The CDR3 spans 14 residues. V trimming: 5 bases; J trimming: 5 bases; junction bases outside the gene matches: 8. Germline V CDR1 and CDR2: PRHDT, FYEKMQ (reference sequence). The CDR3 region has the DNA TGTGCCAGCAGCCCGGGACTAGATCCCCACGAGCAGTACTTC. As protein: CASSPGLDPHEQYF.

V is TRBV28 and J is TRBJ2-7; weak D call: TRBD1 (6 bases). Deletions cut 6 bases from V and 5 bases from J, with 17 bases between. The CDR3 contains 14 residues. Germline lookup yields CDR1 MDHEN and CDR2 SYDVKM. CDR3 sequence reads: CASSNTQGIDEQYF. DNA for the CDR3: TGTGCCAGCAGCAATACTCAGGGGATCGACGAGCAGTACTTC. The entire variable domain, with the rest obtained from reference TRBV28 and TRBJ2-7, is as follows: DVKVTQSSRYLVKRTGEKVFLECVQDMDHENMFWYRQDPGLGLRLIYFSYDVKMKEKGDIPEGYSVSREKKERFSLILESASTNQTSMYLCASSNTQGIDEQYFGPGTRLTVT.

The rearrangement joins TRBV12-3 or TRBV12-4 to TRBJ2-7; D is unresolved. CDR3 length equals 13 residues. V was pared by 5 bases and J by 2 bases, with 10 bases between. The CDR3 nucleotides are TGTGCCAGCAGTGCCATAGGAACCTACGAGCAGTACTTC. It is translated as CASSAIGTYEQYF.

The chain has TRBV6-5 and TRBJ1-1; perhaps TRBD1 as D (6 bases). This CDR3 comprises 15 residues. Germline assignment: CDR1 MNHEY and CDR2 SVGAGI. The V gene lost 0 bases and the J gene lost 1 base, with 9 bases spanning the gap. Here the CDR3 reads CASSYSGGQNTEAFF. The CDR3 DNA reads as TGTGCCAGCAGTTACTCGGGGGGGCAGAACACTGAAGCTTTCTTT.

This clonotype appeared a few times. This chain joins TRBV11-2 and TRBJ1-1, with D unresolved. CDR1 and CDR2 from the germline V gene are SGHAT and FQNNGV. The CDR3 runs 16 residues. Between the trimmed V and J ends, which lost 5 bases and 4 bases, there was a span of 20 bases. This chain's CDR3 is CASSPPGSGMSTEAFF. Here the CDR3 DNA reads TGTGCCAGCAGCCCCCCCGGCTCCGGAATGAGCACTGAAGCTTTCTTT.

The table lists this clonotype with a few counts. This chain joins TRBV12-3 or TRBV12-4 and TRBJ2-7; 9 nucleotides line up with TRBD1. The length of the CDR3 is 16 residues. V gave up 4 bases and J gave up 5 bases; unmatched junction bases: 12. The CDR3 region is CASSSHRGQKVHEQYF. CDR3 in DNA: TGTGCCAGCAGTTCCCACAGGGGGCAAAAAGTCCACGAGCAGTACTTC.

The rearrangement joins TRBV7-8 to TRBJ2-7, with 9 nucleotides matching TRBD2. The CDR3 covers 15 residues. V shed 1 base and J 1 base; nucleotides not matched to a gene: 2. Germline V gene sequence: CDR1 SGHVS, CDR2 FQNEAQ. CDR3 protein: CASSLDLAGSYEQYF. CDR3 nucleotide sequence: TGTGCCAGCAGCTTAGATCTAGCGGGATCCTACGAGCAGTACTTC.